This section outlines one T cell receptor (beta chain) sequence together with its context. The data originate from a study of control samples from healthy donors and cancer patients. Germline CDR1 SQVTM, CDR2 ANQGSEA. Trimming left V 3 bases short and J 4 bases short, with 12 bases between. The length of the CDR3 is 13 residues. Measured with immunoSEQ multiplex PCR; TCRdb has only the in-frame clones, and not every one. The table lists about 190,000 clones. The chain couples TRBV29-1 to TRBJ1-2, with a possible D match to TRBD1 (5 bases). This clonotype was sampled from a woman aged 30 to 39 in good health. The specimen was blood. Written as DNA, the CDR3 is TGCAGCGTTGAGGGCAGGGAACCCTATGGCTACACCTTC. Translated, it gives CSVEGREPYGYTF.